This T cell receptor beta chain was observed in a study of CD8 T cells in Susac syndrome. Sequencing of TCR beta was performed on blood CD8+ and CD4+ T cells. FACS was used to enrich TEMRA cells, whereas the CD8+ and CD4+ T cells were obtained by negative isolation. Losses at the gene ends were 6 bases for V and 5 bases for J; bases not matched to a gene: 1. CDR1 is DFQATT and CDR2 is SNEGSKA in the germline V gene (reference sequence). CDR3 length equals 11 residues. An amount of RNA that ranged from roughly 0.45 to 1 ug was reverse transcribed with random hexamers. TCRdb reprocessed the immunoSEQ multiplex PCR reads with MiXCR, giving one entry per CDR3 protein. This repertoire shows about 140,000 distinct CDR3 sequences, approximately 95% found once; its top ten account for roughly 0.14%. Regarding this clonotype: The antigen is not known.

General observations from the study: An acknowledgment was made by the study that its TCR sequencing and HLA analysis involved relatively few individuals. The CD4+ T cell repertoires in Susac syndrome were not clonally expanded.

This clonotype originated in a human donor with Susac syndrome. The sequencing input was CD4+ T cells from PBMCs. J is TRBJ2-7 and V is TRBV20-1; 10 bases are a match to TRBD2. CDR3 in DNA: TGCAGTGCACTAGCGGGAAACGAGCAGTACTTC. Its translation is CSALAGNEQYF.